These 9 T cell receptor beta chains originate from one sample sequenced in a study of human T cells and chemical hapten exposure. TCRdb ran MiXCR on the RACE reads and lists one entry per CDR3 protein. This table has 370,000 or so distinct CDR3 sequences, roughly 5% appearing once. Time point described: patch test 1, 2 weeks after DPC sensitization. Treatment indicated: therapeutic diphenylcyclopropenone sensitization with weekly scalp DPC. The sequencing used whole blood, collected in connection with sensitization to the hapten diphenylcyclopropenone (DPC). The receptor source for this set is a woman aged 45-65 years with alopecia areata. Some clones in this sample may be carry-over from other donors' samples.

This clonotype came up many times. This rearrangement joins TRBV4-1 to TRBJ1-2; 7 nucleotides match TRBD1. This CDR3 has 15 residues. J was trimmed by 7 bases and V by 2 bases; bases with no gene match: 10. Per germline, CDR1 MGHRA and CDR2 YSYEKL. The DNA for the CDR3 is TGCGCCAGCAGCCAACCCCGACAGGGATCGGCTGGCTACACCTTC. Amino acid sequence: CASSQPRQGSAGYTF.

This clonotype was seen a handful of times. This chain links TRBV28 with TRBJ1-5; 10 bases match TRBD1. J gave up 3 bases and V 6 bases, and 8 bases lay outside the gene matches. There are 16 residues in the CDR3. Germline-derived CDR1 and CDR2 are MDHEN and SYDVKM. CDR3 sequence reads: CASRYQTGGPNQPQHF. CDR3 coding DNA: TGTGCCAGCAGATATCAGACAGGGGGCCCCAATCAGCCCCAGCATTTT.

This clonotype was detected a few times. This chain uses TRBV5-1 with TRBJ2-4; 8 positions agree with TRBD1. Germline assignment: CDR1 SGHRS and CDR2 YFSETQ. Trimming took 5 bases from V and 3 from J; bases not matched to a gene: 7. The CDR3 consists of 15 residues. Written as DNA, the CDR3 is TGCGCCAGCAGTCACGACAGGGGTGGCAAAAACATTCAGTACTTC. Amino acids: CASSHDRGGKNIQYF.

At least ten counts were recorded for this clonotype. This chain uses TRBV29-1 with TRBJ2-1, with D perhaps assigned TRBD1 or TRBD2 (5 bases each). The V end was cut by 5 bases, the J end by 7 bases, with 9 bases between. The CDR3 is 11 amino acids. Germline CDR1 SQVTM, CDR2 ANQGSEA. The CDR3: CSVQGANEQFF. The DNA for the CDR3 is TGCAGCGTTCAGGGAGCTAATGAGCAGTTCTTC.

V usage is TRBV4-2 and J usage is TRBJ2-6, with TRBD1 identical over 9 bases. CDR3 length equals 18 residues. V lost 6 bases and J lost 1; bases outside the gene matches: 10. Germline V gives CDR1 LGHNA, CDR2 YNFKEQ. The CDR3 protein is CASREPGQGLSGANVLTF. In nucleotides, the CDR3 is TGTGCCAGCAGGGAACCGGGACAGGGACTATCTGGGGCCAACGTCCTGACTTTC.

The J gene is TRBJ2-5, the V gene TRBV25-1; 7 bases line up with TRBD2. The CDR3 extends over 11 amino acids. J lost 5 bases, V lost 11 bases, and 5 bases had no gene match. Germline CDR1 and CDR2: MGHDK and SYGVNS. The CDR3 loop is CAGRREETQYF. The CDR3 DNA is TGTGCCGGTCGGCGGGAGGAGACCCAGTACTTC.

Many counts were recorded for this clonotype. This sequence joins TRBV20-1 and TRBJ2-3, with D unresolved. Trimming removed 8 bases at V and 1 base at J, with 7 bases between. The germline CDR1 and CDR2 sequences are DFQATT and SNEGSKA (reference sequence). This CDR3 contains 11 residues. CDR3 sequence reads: CSSAGTDTQYF. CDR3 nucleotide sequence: TGCAGTTCGGCGGGCACAGATACGCAGTATTTT.

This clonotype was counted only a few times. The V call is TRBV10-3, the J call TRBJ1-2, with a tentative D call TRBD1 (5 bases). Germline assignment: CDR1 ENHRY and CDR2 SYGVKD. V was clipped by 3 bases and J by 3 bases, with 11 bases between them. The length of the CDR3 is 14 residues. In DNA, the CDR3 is TGTGCCATCAGTGACAGGGACGGAGACTATGGCTACACCTTC. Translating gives CAISDRDGDYGYTF.

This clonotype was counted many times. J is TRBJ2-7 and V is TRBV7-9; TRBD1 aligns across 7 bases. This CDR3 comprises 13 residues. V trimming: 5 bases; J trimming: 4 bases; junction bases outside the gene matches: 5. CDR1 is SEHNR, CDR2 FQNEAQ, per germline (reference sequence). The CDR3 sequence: CASSPMGQYEQYF. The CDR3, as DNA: TGTGCCAGCAGCCCGATGGGACAGTACGAGCAGTACTTC.